This T cell receptor (beta chain) was sequenced for a study of blood T cells in healthy people across ages. Study results and caveats: Across the age range, TCR beta diversity per million T cells fell in a roughly linear way.

Approximately 9.2 milliliters was the volume of peripheral blood drawn from each donor. The amount of total RNA extracted per sample was at least 5.5 micrograms. This CDR3 is built from 13 residues. Germline CDR1 and CDR2: SGHRS and YFSETQ. V lost 6 bases to trimming and J lost 5 bases, with 14 bases between them. Together with a sample-barcoded 5' primer, a J-beta primer mix was included in a second PCR lasting roughly 6 to 12 cycles. TCRdb reprocessed the 5' RACE reads with MiXCR, giving one entry per CDR3 protein. This sample carries roughly 1,300,000 distinct CDR3 sequences, 45% to 70% of them seen once, and the ten largest clones take 6.5% to 8.5%. On this clonotype: The target antigen is unknown.

The sequencing input was blood. The chain couples TRBV5-1 to TRBJ1-1; a possible D gene is TRBD1 (6 bases). The clonotype comes from a man between 18 and 35 years old in good health. For the CDR3, the DNA is TGCGCCAGCAACAGGGTCGGTGGGACTGAAGCTTTCTTT. Translation gives CASNRVGGTEAFF.